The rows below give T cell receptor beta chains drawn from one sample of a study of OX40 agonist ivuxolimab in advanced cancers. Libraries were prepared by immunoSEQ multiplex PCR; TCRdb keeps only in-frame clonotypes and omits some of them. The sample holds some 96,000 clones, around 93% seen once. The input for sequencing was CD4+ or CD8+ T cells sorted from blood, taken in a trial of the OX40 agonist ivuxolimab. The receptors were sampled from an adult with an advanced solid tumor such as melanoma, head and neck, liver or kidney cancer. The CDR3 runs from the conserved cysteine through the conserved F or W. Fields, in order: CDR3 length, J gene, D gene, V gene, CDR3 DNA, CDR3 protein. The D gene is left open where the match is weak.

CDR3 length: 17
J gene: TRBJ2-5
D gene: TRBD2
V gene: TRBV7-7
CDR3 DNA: TGTGCTAGCAGCTTAGGGGGGCTAGCGGGAGTGGGAGAGACCCAGTACTTC
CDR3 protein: CASSLGGLAGVGETQYF

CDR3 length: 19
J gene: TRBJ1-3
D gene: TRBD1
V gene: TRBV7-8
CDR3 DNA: TGTGCCAGCAGCTTAGTCTTCCCCGGGACAGCGACCACTGGAAACACCATATATTTT
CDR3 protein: CASSLVFPGTATTGNTIYF

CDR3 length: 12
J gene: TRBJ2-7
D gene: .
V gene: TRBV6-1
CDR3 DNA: TGTGCCAGTCTTCGGGATCCCTACGAGCAGTACTTC
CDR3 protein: CASLRDPYEQYF

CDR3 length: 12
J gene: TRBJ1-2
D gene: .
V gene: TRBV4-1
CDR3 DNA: TGCGCCAGCAGCCCGAGAGGAGATGGCTACACCTTC
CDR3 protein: CASSPRGDGYTF

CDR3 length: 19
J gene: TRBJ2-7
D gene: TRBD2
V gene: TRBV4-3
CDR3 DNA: TGCGCCAGCAGCCAAGATAAATCGTTGGCGGGAGGGCCTCAATACGAGCAGTACTTC
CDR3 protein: CASSQDKSLAGGPQYEQYF

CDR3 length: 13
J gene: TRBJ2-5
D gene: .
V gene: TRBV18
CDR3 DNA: TGTGCCAGCTCAAGGGCCTTCCAAGAGACCCAGTACTTC
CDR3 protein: CASSRAFQETQYF

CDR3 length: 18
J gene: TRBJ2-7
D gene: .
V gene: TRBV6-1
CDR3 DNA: TGTGCCAGCAGTGTAAAGTCAGCTGGTACCGGTTTCTCCTACGAGCAGTACTTC
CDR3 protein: CASSVKSAGTGFSYEQYF

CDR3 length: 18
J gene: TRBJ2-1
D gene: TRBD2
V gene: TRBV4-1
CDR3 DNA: TGCGCCAGCAGCCAAGGTTATCCTAGCGGGAGGCAGTATAATGAGCAGTTCTTC
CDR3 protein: CASSQGYPSGRQYNEQFF

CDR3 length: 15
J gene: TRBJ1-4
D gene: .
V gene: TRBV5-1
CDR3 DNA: TGCGCCAGCAGCCCCGGAGATGCAACTAATGAAAAACTGTTTTTT
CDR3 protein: CASSPGDATNEKLFF

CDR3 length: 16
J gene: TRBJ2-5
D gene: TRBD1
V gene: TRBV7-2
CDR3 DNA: TGTGCCAGCAGCATAACCGGGACAGGGGGCCGAGAGACCCAGTACTTC
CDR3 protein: CASSITGTGGRETQYF